The 20 T cell receptor beta chains in this list originate from one sample, sequenced in a study of shared clonotypes between healthy human individuals. Generated by immunoSEQ multiplex PCR, the TCRdb table keeps only in-frame clones and is missing some. The sample contains about 590,000 clones, 95% of which appear only once. As defined, naive CD8 cells were CD45RO-negative and positively selected for CCR7, with terminally differentiated effector memory CD45RA+ cells excluded. Sequences were obtained from naive CD8+ T cells sorted from blood. All receptors come from a woman aged 30 to 39 in good health.

The chain carries TRBV19 and TRBJ2-1, with 7 nucleotides matching TRBD2. Germline CDR1 is LNHDA and CDR2 is SQIVND (reference sequence). Trimming removed 1 base from V and 6 bases from J; junction bases left unmatched: 6. CDR3 length equals 15 residues. The CDR3 DNA is TGTGCCAGTAGTATAGCCAGGGAGGGTTCCAATGAGCAGTTCTTC. This translates into CASSIAREGSNEQFF. Full variable domain (outside the CDR3, taken from reference TRBV19 and TRBJ2-1): DGGITQSPKYLFRKEGQNVTLSCEQNLNHDAMYWYRQDPGQGLRLIYYSQIVNDFQKGDIAEGYSVSREKKESFPLTVTSAQKNPTAFYLCASSIAREGSNEQFFGPGTRLTVL.

The CDR3: CASSFPSSGTSYEQYF. In DNA, the CDR3 is TGTGCCAGCAGTTTCCCCAGTAGCGGGACCTCCTACGAGCAGTACTTC. This chain uses TRBV28 with TRBJ2-7, with 8 positions matching TRBD2. The germline CDR1 and CDR2 sequences are MDHEN and SYDVKM. With 3 bases clipped from V and 0 bases from J, the junction kept 7 bases outside the gene matches. The CDR3 has 16 amino acids.

The chain combines TRBV7-6 with TRBJ2-1; TRBD1 aligns across 7 bases. The CDR3 is 20 residues long. V shed 0 bases and J 3 bases; nucleotides not matched to a gene: 17. Germline CDR1 is SGHVS and CDR2 is FNYEAQ. The CDR3 reads CASSLAAPATGYHYYNEQFF. The CDR3, as DNA: TGTGCCAGCAGCTTAGCAGCCCCTGCGACAGGGTATCACTACTACAATGAGCAGTTCTTC.

The V gene is TRBV13, the J gene TRBJ2-2, with D possibly TRBD2 on 8 matching bases. Trimming left V 4 bases short and J 4 bases short, with 19 bases between. CDR1 and CDR2 from the germline V gene are PRHDT and FYEKMQ (reference sequence). The CDR3 is 17 residues long. The DNA for the CDR3 is TGTGCCAGCAGCTCCCGGGAGGGGGCAACGGGCACCGGGGAGCTGTTTTTT. Its translation is CASSSREGATGTGELFF.

This chain links TRBV4-1 with TRBJ1-6; D gene unclear. CDR1 and CDR2 from the germline V gene are MGHRA and YSYEKL. The CDR3 totals 14 residues. Trimming took 4 bases from V and 5 from J, leaving 9 bases between them. The DNA for the CDR3 is TGCGCCAGCAGCCTGGGGTGGAATAATTCACCCCTCCACTTT. This gives the protein CASSLGWNNSPLHF.

This clone was picked up one time. The gene calls are TRBV7-6 and TRBJ2-3; D unresolved. This CDR3 spans 14 amino acids. Trimming removed 5 bases from V and 5 bases from J, with 14 bases in between. Germline CDR1 and CDR2: SGHVS and FNYEAQ. CDR3 bases: TGTGCCAGCAGCCCCCCTGGACGATTAGATACGCAGTATTTT. Protein sequence: CASSPPGRLDTQYF. The full variable domain, its missing parts supplied by reference TRBV7-6 and TRBJ2-3, is GAGVSQSPRYKVTKRGQDVALRCDPISGHVSLYWYRQALGQGPEFLTYFNYEAQQDKSGLPNDRFSAERPEGSISTLTIQRTEQRDSAMYRCASSPPGRLDTQYFGPGTRLTVL.

The chain has TRBV5-5 and TRBJ2-7, with a weak D call TRBD2 (5 bases). The CDR3 loop spans 16 amino acids. CDR1 is SGHKS and CDR2 is YYEKEE in the germline V gene (reference sequence). Trimming left V 4 bases short and J 0 bases short, with 17 bases between. This chain's CDR3 is CASSMTNPRSSYEQYF. The CDR3 nucleotides read TGTGCCAGCAGCATGACTAATCCGAGATCCTCCTACGAGCAGTACTTC.

The rearrangement joins TRBV30 to TRBJ2-3; D possibly corresponds to TRBD1 (5 bases). CDR3 length equals 12 residues. V was clipped by 3 bases and J by 4 bases, with 8 bases between them. Germline values: CDR1 GTSNPN, CDR2 SVGIG (reference sequence). Here the CDR3 reads CAWSIGADTQYF. The CDR3 DNA sequence: TGTGCCTGGAGCATAGGGGCAGATACGCAGTATTTT. The variable domain in full, completed from reference TRBV30 and TRBJ2-3, reads SQTIHQWPATLVQPVGSPLSLECTVEGTSNPNLYWYRQAAGRGLQLLFYSVGIGQISSEVPQNLSASRPQDRQFILSSKKLLLSDSGFYLCAWSIGADTQYFGPGTRLTVL.

This CDR3 reads CSVQKVGLAPGYEQYF. In nucleotides, the CDR3 is TGCAGCGTTCAGAAGGTAGGACTAGCGCCGGGGTACGAGCAGTACTTC. The chain links TRBV29-1 to TRBJ2-5; 9 nucleotides agree with TRBD2. The better agreement between TRBJ2-7 and the DNA end casts doubt on the J call. Germline CDR1 SQVTM, CDR2 ANQGSEA. The CDR3 totals 16 residues.

Here the CDR3 DNA reads TGTGCCAGCAGTCCCAGGCGGCCGTCCTACGAGCAGTACTTC. It is translated as CASSPRRPSYEQYF. This chain joins TRBV28 and TRBJ2-7; D unclear. This CDR3 region has 14 residues. V lost 5 bases, J lost 1 base, and 12 bases lay in between. Germline values: CDR1 MDHEN, CDR2 SYDVKM.

V gene TRBV7-8 combines with J gene TRBJ2-7, with a tentative D call TRBD2 (5 bases). Germline assignment: CDR1 SGHVS and CDR2 FQNEAQ. The CDR3 is made up of 15 amino acids. The V end was cut by 5 bases, the J end by 0 bases, with 14 bases between. The CDR3 DNA sequence: TGTGCCAGCAGCCTCCGACGGAGGTCCTCCTACGAGCAGTACTTC. The encoded protein is CASSLRRRSSYEQYF.

The genes are TRBV27 and TRBJ2-3, with TRBD2 matching 7 bases. This CDR3 has 16 amino acids. Trimming took 2 bases from V and 2 from J; bases not matched to a gene: 7. The germline V gene encodes CDR1 MNHEY and CDR2 SMNVEV (reference sequence). The CDR3 sequence is CASSLGIGRPTDTQYF. In DNA, the CDR3 is TGTGCCAGCAGTTTAGGCATCGGGAGGCCCACAGATACGCAGTATTTT.

The chain uses TRBV21-1 and TRBJ2-6; the tabulated D call, TRBD1, remains unverified against the DNA. TRBV21-1 is a documented pseudogene. The CDR3 sequence is 18 residues long. This chain's CDR3 is CASSKDMQSLSGANVLTF. CDR3 in DNA: TGTGCCAGCAGCAAAGATATGCAGTCGCTCTCTGGGGCCAACGTCCTGACTTTC.

The V gene is TRBV13, the J gene TRBJ2-5, with 8 bases identical to TRBD2. The J call could be wrong; TRBJ2-7 is a better fit for the DNA end. Germline CDR1 and CDR2: PRHDT and FYEKMQ (reference sequence). The CDR3 consists of 14 residues. The CDR3 nucleotides are TGTGCCAGCAGCTTAGGGACTAGCGTCTACGAGCAGTACTTC. Encoded protein: CASSLGTSVYEQYF.

The V call is TRBV19, the J call TRBJ1-2, with 11 bases identical to TRBD1. Germline CDR1 and CDR2: LNHDA and SQIVND (reference sequence). The CDR3 length is 15 residues. The junction had 7 bases not matched to a gene; V was cut back by 5 bases and J by 5 bases. Here the CDR3 DNA reads TGTGCCAGTAGTGAGCTGGGGACAGGGGGGTATGGCTACACCTTC. Translating gives CASSELGTGGYGYTF.

The CDR3 sequence: CASSDDLANTGELFF. The CDR3 region has the DNA TGTGCCAGCAGTGATGACTTGGCGAACACCGGGGAGCTGTTTTTT. This chain links TRBV6-1 with TRBJ2-2; D is undetermined. Germline lookup yields CDR1 MNHNS and CDR2 SASEGT. V lost 3 bases and J 0 bases, leaving 8 bases between the germline ends. The CDR3 covers 15 residues.

The chain combines TRBV4-1 with TRBJ1-6; D might be TRBD1 (5 bases). V was shortened by 0 bases and J by 7 bases, with 10 bases between the two germline ends. The CDR3 contains 15 residues. Germline V gene sequence: CDR1 MGHRA, CDR2 YSYEKL. The CDR3, as DNA: TGCGCCAGCAGCCAAGAGGCAGGGTTGAATTCACCCCTCCACTTT. Translation gives CASSQEAGLNSPLHF.

The chain recombines TRBV27 with TRBJ1-2; D ambiguous. V gave up 10 bases and J gave up 8 bases, with 17 bases separating them. This CDR3 contains 12 residues. CDR1 MNHEY and CDR2 SMNVEV come from the germline V gene (reference sequence). The CDR3, as DNA: TGTGCCACGTCTCGGACGGGCAACGGCTACACCTTC. It translates to CATSRTGNGYTF.

This clone was observed once. V is TRBV19 and J is TRBJ2-3; 11 nucleotides line up with TRBD2. From germline, CDR1 is LNHDA and CDR2 SQIVND (reference sequence). Trimming cost V 5 bases and J 3 bases; bases outside gene matches: 10. This CDR3 is 17 amino acids long. As DNA, the CDR3 is TGTGCCAGTAGTTCTTCCCTAGCGGGAGGTCTAACAGATACGCAGTATTTT. This translates into CASSSSLAGGLTDTQYF.

As concerns this clone: At one of its ends the junction is not consistent with the germline gene, which may arise from a read error. The V and J genes are TRBV5-3 and TRBJ2-7; tentatively, D is TRBD2 (6 bases). TRBV5-3 qualifies as an ORF whose function is uncertain. This CDR3 region has 14 residues. CDR3 sequence: CASSLSGLFYEQYF. The CDR3, as DNA: TGTGCCAGCAGCTTGTCGGGACTCTTCTACGAGCAGTACTTC.